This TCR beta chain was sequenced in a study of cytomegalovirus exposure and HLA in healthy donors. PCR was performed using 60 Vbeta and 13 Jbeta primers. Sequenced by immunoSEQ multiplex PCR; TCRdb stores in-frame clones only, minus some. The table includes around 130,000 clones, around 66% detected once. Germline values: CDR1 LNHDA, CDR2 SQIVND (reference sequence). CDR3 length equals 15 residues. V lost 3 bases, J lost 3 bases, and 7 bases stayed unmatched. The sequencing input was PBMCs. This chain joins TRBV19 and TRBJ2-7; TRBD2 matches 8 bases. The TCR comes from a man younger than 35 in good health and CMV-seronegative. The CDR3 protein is CASSIAREGRYEQYF. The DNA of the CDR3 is TGTGCCAGTAGTATCGCTCGGGAGGGCCGCTACGAGCAGTACTTC.